This is a list of T cell receptor beta chains from one sample in a study of blood T cell repertoires in COVID-19. The protocol was immunoSEQ multiplex PCR, while the TCRdb copy is restricted to in-frame clones and leaves out a portion. The table shows 250,000 to 400,000 clones, with around 90% occurring only once. Sequencing was done on a sample of PBMCs or T cells enriched from blood (not recorded which). The receptors stem from a man in his 60s who had recovered from COVID-19. Each CDR3 is given with its conserved first and last residue. The D gene is left open where the match is weak. Expanded clones get a size class; other rows say once, few or many, or leave the size out.

TRBD1	TRBV5-8	13	TRBJ1-6	-	CASRGQGNSPLHF	TGTGCCAGCAGGGGACAGGGGAATTCACCCCTCCACTTT
TRBD1	TRBV18	17	TRBJ1-1	-	CASSRKPGQGDNTEAFF	TGTGCCAGCTCTAGGAAACCGGGACAGGGAGATAACACTGAAGCTTTCTTT
TRBD1	TRBV4-2	16	TRBJ2-3	-	CASSQDMTGESDTQYF	TGTGCCAGCAGCCAAGATATGACAGGGGAATCGGATACGCAGTATTTT
TRBD2	TRBV3-1/TRBV3-2	17	TRBJ2-3	-	CASSQSRTSGYTDTQYF	TGTGCCAGCAGCCAATCCCGGACTAGCGGTTACACAGATACGCAGTATTTT
-	TRBV28	15	TRBJ1-5	-	CASLGGGTGNQPQHF	TGTGCCAGCCTGGGCGGAGGAACTGGCAATCAGCCCCAGCATTTT
-	TRBV28	15	TRBJ1-2	-	CASSSRGLTFEGYTF	TGTGCCAGCAGTTCGCGAGGACTTACCTTCGAAGGCTACACCTTC
TRBD1	TRBV10-3	14	TRBJ1-3	-	CAISRDRNRNTIYF	TGTGCCATCAGTCGGGACAGGAATAGAAACACCATATATTTT
-	TRBV10-2	14	TRBJ2-7	-	CASTTGRVSYEQYF	TGCGCCAGCACAACGGGCAGGGTGTCCTACGAGCAGTACTTC
TRBD1	TRBV18	15	TRBJ2-3	-	CASSPPRQGSMVQYF	TGTGCCAGCTCACCACCCCGACAGGGGAGTATGGTGCAGTATTTT
-	TRBV15	19	TRBJ2-5	once	CATSSLPPNRDLREETQYF	TGTGCCACCAGCAGCCTACCCCCGAACAGGGATCTAAGGGAAGAGACCCAGTACTTC
TRBD1	TRBV27	15	TRBJ1-4	-	CASRRPGQGFEKLFF	TGTGCCAGCAGACGACCGGGACAGGGATTTGAAAAACTGTTTTTT
-	TRBV5-1	13	TRBJ1-5	-	CASSYDENQPQHF	TGCGCCAGCAGCTACGATGAGAATCAGCCCCAGCATTTT
-	TRBV19	13	TRBJ1-2	once	CASSISRNYGYTF	TGTGCCAGTAGTATCTCCAGGAACTATGGCTACACCTTC
-	TRBV11-2	14	TRBJ1-2	-	CASSLAGVTYGYTF	TGTGCCAGCAGCTTGGCAGGGGTGACCTATGGCTACACCTTC
TRBD1	TRBV28	16	TRBJ2-5	-	CASSPLGQGGQETQYF	TGTGCCAGCAGTCCCCTTGGACAGGGGGGACAAGAGACCCAGTACTTC
TRBD1	TRBV9	13	TRBJ1-2	-	CASSVTGVYGYTF	TGTGCCAGCAGCGTGACAGGGGTCTATGGCTACACCTTC
TRBD2	TRBV2	16	TRBJ2-1	few	CASSPNLAGGYNEQFF	TGTGCCAGCAGTCCGAATCTAGCGGGAGGGTACAATGAGCAGTTCTTC
-	TRBV14	15	TRBJ2-1	once	CASSQKGSSGVRQFF	TGTGCCAGCAGCCAAAAGGGGAGTAGCGGCGTCAGGCAGTTCTTC
-	TRBV5-1	13	TRBJ2-3	once	CASSFPGTDTQYF	TGCGCCAGCAGCTTCCCCGGGACAGATACGCAGTATTTT
TRBD1	TRBV5-1	13	TRBJ2-1	-	CASRQGVYNEQFF	TGCGCCAGCAGACAGGGGGTGTACAATGAGCAGTTCTTC
-	TRBV21-1	19	TRBJ2-1	-	CASSKEGPGGVSIGNEQFF	TGTGCCAGCAGCAAAGAGGGGCCAGGGGGCGTAAGTATCGGGAATGAGCAGTTCTTC
-	TRBV7-6	16	TRBJ2-3	-	CASSSLAGSSTDTQYF	TGTGCCAGCAGTTCCCTCGCGGGGTCTAGCACAGATACGCAGTATTTT
TRBD1	TRBV5-1	17	TRBJ2-5	-	CASSPAGSRTGQETQYF	TGCGCCAGCAGCCCTGCCGGGTCGCGGACAGGGCAAGAGACCCAGTACTTC
-	TRBV5-3	14	TRBJ1-4	-	CARSFEVFNEKLFF	TGTGCCAGAAGCTTTGAGGTGTTCAATGAAAAACTGTTTTTT
-	TRBV5-1	14	TRBJ2-5	-	CASSLEVRQETQYF	TGCGCCAGCAGCTTGGAAGTCAGACAAGAGACCCAGTACTTC